This T cell receptor (beta chain) came from a study of shared clonotypes between healthy human individuals. The J segment lost 0 bases and the V segment lost 1 base, leaving 2 bases of the junction unmatched. The CDR3 is 15 residues long. Per the germline V gene, CDR1 is SGHVS and CDR2 is FQNEAQ. Concerning this clone: The antigen remains unidentified.

Regarding the study as a whole: Compared with memory subsets, naive subsets generally had larger estimated richness.

Sequenced by immunoSEQ multiplex PCR; TCRdb stores in-frame clones only, minus some. The data contain 300,000 to 400,000 clones, more than 75% of them seen just once; the ten biggest clones take up 16%. The chain has TRBV7-8 and TRBJ2-7; 8 bases agree with TRBD2. This TCR came from a man younger than 35 in good health. The sequenced sample consisted of memory CD8+ T cells sorted from blood. Subset noted: CD45RO+ cells pooled with CCR7-negative TemRA cells. This CDR3 is CASSLGLAISYEQYF. CDR3 coding DNA: TGTGCCAGCAGCTTAGGACTAGCGATCTCCTACGAGCAGTACTTC.